The clone carrying this T cell receptor beta chain occurred a few times. The sample is drawn from a study of CD8 T cells in Susac syndrome. cDNA came from about 0.46 to 1 ug RNA primed by random hexamers. The amplification used immunoSEQ multiplex PCR on TCR beta CDR3; it spanned 54 Vbeta and 13 Jbeta. Using its own MiXCR run on the immunoSEQ multiplex PCR reads, TCRdb lists one record per CDR3 protein. The sample has some 300,000 distinct CDR3 sequences, about 85% seen once. The germline CDR1 and CDR2 sequences are MNHNS and SASEGT. Trimming left V 4 bases short and J 0 bases short, with 8 bases between. CDR3 length: 14 amino acids.

Source material: CD8+ T cells from PBMCs. This chain joins TRBV6-1 and TRBJ2-3; D uncertain. The TCR originated in a human donor with multiple sclerosis. The CDR3 nucleotides read TGTGCCAGCAGTGTCCCCCGGAGCACAGATACGCAGTATTTT. Protein product: CASSVPRSTDTQYF.